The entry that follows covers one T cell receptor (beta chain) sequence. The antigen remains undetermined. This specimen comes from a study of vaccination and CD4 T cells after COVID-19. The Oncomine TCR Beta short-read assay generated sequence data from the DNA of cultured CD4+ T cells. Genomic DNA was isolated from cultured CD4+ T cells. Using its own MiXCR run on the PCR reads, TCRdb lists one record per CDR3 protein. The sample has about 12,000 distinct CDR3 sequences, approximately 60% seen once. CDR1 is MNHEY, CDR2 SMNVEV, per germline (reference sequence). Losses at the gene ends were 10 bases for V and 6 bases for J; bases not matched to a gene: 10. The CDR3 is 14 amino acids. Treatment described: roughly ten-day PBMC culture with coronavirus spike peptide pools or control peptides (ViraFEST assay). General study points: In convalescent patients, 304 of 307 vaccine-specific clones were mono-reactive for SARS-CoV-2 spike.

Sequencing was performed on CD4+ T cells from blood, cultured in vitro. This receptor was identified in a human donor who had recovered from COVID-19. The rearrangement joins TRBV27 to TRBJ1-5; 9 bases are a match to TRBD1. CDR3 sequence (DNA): TGTGCCACCGGGAGGGGACAGGGTATTCAGCCCCAGCATTTT. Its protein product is CATGRGQGIQPQHF.